The rows below give T cell receptor beta chains drawn from one sample of a study of T cells in Graves' hyperthyroidism and ophthalmopathy. TCRdb re-derived calls from the multiplex PCR reads in MiXCR, one entry per CDR3 protein. The data hold roughly 800,000 distinct CDR3 sequences, with over 35% observed a single time. The material sequenced was blood. The receptors derive from a man between 18 and 35 years old with Graves' hyperthyroidism. Each CDR3 is given with its conserved first and last residue. The order of the fields is clone size, V gene, D gene, J gene, CDR3 DNA, CDR3 protein. D genes are given only for firm matches. Clone size, where shown, is once, few, many, or a class for clones that have expanded.

>NA|TRBV25-1|NA|TRBJ1-3
TGTGCCAGCAGCGATATCATGGACTCTGGAAACACCATATATTTT
CASSDIMDSGNTIYF
>many|TRBV9|NA|TRBJ2-7
TGTGCCAGCAGCGTAGGTAGGAACGCCTACGAGCAGTACTTC
CASSVGRNAYEQYF
>few|TRBV9|NA|TRBJ1-2
TGTGCCAGCAGCCAAGGACAAACGGCCTATGGCTACACCTTC
CASSQGQTAYGYTF
>NA|TRBV9|TRBD1|TRBJ1-3
TGTGCCAGCAGCGTAGTACAGGGGGCAGGAATGGGAAACACCATATATTTT
CASSVVQGAGMGNTIYF
>NA|TRBV12-3/TRBV12-4|TRBD1|TRBJ1-1
TGTGCCAGCAGTCTCTGGGACAGGGGAATTGACACTGAAGCTTTCTTT
CASSLWDRGIDTEAFF
>many|TRBV29-1|NA|TRBJ1-1
TGCAGCGTTGATATGAAAGGCAGGGCCAACACTGAAGCTTTCTTT
CSVDMKGRANTEAFF
>many|TRBV15|NA|TRBJ2-7
TGTGCCACCAGCAGAGATCGCACTCCAAACTACGAGCAGTACTTC
CATSRDRTPNYEQYF
>once|TRBV2|TRBD2|TRBJ2-7
TGTGCCAGCTCACCACCGCCTAGCGGTTACTCCTACGAGCAGTACTTC
CASSPPPSGYSYEQYF
>NA|TRBV10-3|NA|TRBJ2-7
TGTGACCGTGAGCCTGGGGCCTCCTACGAGCAGTACTTC
CDREPGASYEQYF
>NA|TRBV2|TRBD2|TRBJ2-7
TGTGCCAGCAAAGAGCGGTCTAGCGGGAACCACGAGCAGTACTTC
CASKERSSGNHEQYF
>NA|TRBV29-1|TRBD2|TRBJ2-5
TGCAGCGTTGAAGCTTTTGCGGGGGGGGAGACCCAGTACTTC
CSVEAFAGGETQYF
>many|TRBV15|TRBD1|TRBJ2-7
TGTGCCACCAGCAGAGATCTCGGGACAGCCTACGAGCAGTACTTC
CATSRDLGTAYEQYF
>few|TRBV7-2|NA|TRBJ1-2
TGTGCCAGCAGCCCACACACCTACTATGGCTACACCTTC
CASSPHTYYGYTF
>many|TRBV10-3|NA|TRBJ1-1
TGTGCCAAACGGGCTGGCGTAGACACTGAAGCTTTCTTT
CAKRAGVDTEAFF
>few|TRBV5-5|NA|TRBJ1-1
TGTGCCAGTGATTCCGGGGGGCCTGAAGCTTTCTTT
CASDSGGPEAFF
>NA|TRBV6-5|TRBD2|TRBJ2-5
TGTGCCAGCAGTAGCCCACTAGCGGGAGGACGGGAGACCCAGTACTTC
CASSSPLAGGRETQYF
>NA|TRBV12-3/TRBV12-4|TRBD1|TRBJ2-5
TGTGCCAGCAGTTTTGGGACAGACCACCAAGAGACCCAGTACTTC
CASSFGTDHQETQYF
>NA|TRBV5-4|TRBD1|TRBJ2-7
TGTGCCAGCAGCCTGACAGGGTCTCGCTACGAGCAGTACTTC
CASSLTGSRYEQYF
>NA|TRBV3-1|NA|TRBJ1-5
TGTGCCAGCAGCGTAAATGGGGAGCCCCAGCATTTT
CASSVNGEPQHF
>NA|TRBV7-9|NA|TRBJ1-5
TGCGCCAGCAGCCAAGATCTAGGACACCCCGGGGAGGCCCAGCATTTT
CASSQDLGHPGEAQHF
>NA|TRBV7-9|TRBD1|TRBJ1-1
TGTGCCAGCAGCCAACAGGGGGCATCTACTGAAGCTTTCTTT
CASSQQGASTEAFF
>many|TRBV5-1|NA|TRBJ1-1
TGCGCCAGCAGCCTAGAGCCAGAGGCTGAAGCTTTCTTT
CASSLEPEAEAFF
>few|TRBV19|NA|TRBJ1-1
TGTGCCAGTAGTCCCGACGGAGGGCACCTTGAAGCTTTCTTT
CASSPDGGHLEAFF
>few|TRBV5-1|NA|TRBJ1-1
TGCGCCAGCAGCTTGGAGGTCAGGAACACTGAAGCTTTCTTT
CASSLEVRNTEAFF
>NA|TRBV2|NA|TRBJ1-2
TGTGCCAGCAAGCTCGAGGAAGGCTACACCTTC
CASKLEEGYTF
>many|TRBV29-1|NA|TRBJ1-1
TGCAGTGCTACCCGGTTGGAAGCTTTCTTT
CSATRLEAFF
>few|TRBV7-9|TRBD1|TRBJ1-1
TGTGCCAGCACGCGGGACAGACCGAACACTGAAGCTTTCTTT
CASTRDRPNTEAFF